This record covers a single TCR beta chain. These data originate in a study of cytomegalovirus exposure and HLA in healthy donors. In the PCR, 60 Vbeta and 13 Jbeta primers were used. The method was immunoSEQ multiplex PCR; TCRdb's version includes in-frame clones alone and lacks a portion of them. The sample holds approximately 180,000 clones, 70% to 85% seen once. This clonotype originated in a human donor in good health. Source material: PBMCs.

The CDR3 DNA reads as TGTGCCAGCAGCCATTTCCGAGGGGACAGGGCGTCTTACGAGCAGTACTTC. Translation: CASSHFRGDRASYEQYF. This chain joins TRBV14 and TRBJ2-7; 9 bases align to TRBD1. Germline trimming cut 3 bases from V and 4 bases from J; bases unmatched to any gene: 13. CDR1 is SGHDN and CDR2 is FVKESK in the germline V gene. This CDR3 has 17 amino acids.